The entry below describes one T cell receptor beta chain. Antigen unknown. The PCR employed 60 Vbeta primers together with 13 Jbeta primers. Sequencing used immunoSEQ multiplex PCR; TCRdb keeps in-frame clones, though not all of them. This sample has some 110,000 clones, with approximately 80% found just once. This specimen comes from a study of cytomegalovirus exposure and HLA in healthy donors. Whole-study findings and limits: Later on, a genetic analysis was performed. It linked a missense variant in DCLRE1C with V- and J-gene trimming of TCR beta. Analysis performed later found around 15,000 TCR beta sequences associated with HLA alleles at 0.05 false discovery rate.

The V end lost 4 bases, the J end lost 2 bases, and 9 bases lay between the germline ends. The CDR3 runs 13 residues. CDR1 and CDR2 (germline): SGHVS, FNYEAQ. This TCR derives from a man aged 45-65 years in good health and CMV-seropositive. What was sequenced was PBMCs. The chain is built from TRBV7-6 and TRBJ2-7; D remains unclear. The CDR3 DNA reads TGTGCCAGCAGCTCCGACACGACCTACGAGCAGTACTTC. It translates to CASSSDTTYEQYF.